The 9 T cell receptor beta chains presented below share a single source sample, sequenced in a study of regulatory T cells in long-lasting Graves disease. The time point here: newly diagnosed GD, antithyroid drugs for less than 3 months. With RNA extracted from PBMCs as input, the TCR library was made. The TCR beta library used iRepertoire HTBI primers with Arm-PCR amplification of CDR3. MiXCR, run by TCRdb on the multiplex PCR reads, gives a single entry per CDR3 protein. The sample has hundreds of thousands of distinct CDR3 sequences, roughly 15% seen once; the top ten hold 15% to 20%. These data were also reused for a study on T cells in Graves' hyperthyroidism and ophthalmopathy.

Here the sequenced sample was peripheral blood mononuclear cells (PBMCs), taken at new diagnosis, from a patient treated with antithyroid drugs. The source is a woman in her twenties or thirties with Graves disease.

This clonotype was recorded a few times. The rearrangement uses TRBV6-2 or TRBV6-3 and TRBJ1-6, with D maybe TRBD1 (5 bases). The CDR3 loop spans 18 amino acids. Germline V CDR1 and CDR2: MNHEY, SVGEGT. The V gene lost 2 bases and the J gene lost 8 bases, with 22 bases spanning the gap. This CDR3 reads CASSYGGHLGQTYSPLHF. The CDR3, as DNA: TGTGCCAGCAGTTACGGAGGCCACTTGGGGCAGACGTATTCACCCCTCCACTTT.

This chain connects TRBV6-6 to TRBJ2-3, with TRBD2 as a possible D gene (5 bases). The CDR3 spans 17 residues. V was pared by 0 bases and J by 0 bases, with 13 bases between. Germline CDR1 is MNHNY and CDR2 is SVGAGI (reference sequence). CDR3 nucleotides: TGTGCCAGCAGTTACTCGAGTAGCGTTACTAGCACAGATACGCAGTATTTT. This gives the protein CASSYSSSVTSTDTQYF.

Notes on this clonotype: A read error is possible here, since a much larger clone lies one base away. The chain couples TRBV28 to TRBJ2-1; 13 bases fit TRBD2. With the DNA end fitting TRBJ2-5 better, the J assignment may be wrong. The CDR3 runs 16 residues. The V gene's germline CDR1 is MDHEN and CDR2 SYDVKM. CDR3 coding DNA: TGTGCCAGCAGGGGACTAGCGGGAAGGCGGCGAGAGACCCAGTACTTC. Its protein product is CASRGLAGRRRETQYF.

V is TRBV20-1 and J is TRBJ2-3; 10 nucleotides align to TRBD2. This CDR3 has 17 residues. The germline CDR1 and CDR2 sequences are DFQATT and SNEGSKA (reference sequence). The ends lost 2 bases at V and 1 base at J; junction bases unmatched: 9. CDR3 sequence (DNA): TGCAGTGCTAGAAACGGGAAGGGGACTAGCGGCACAGATACGCAGTATTTT. Its protein product is CSARNGKGTSGTDTQYF.

The chain recombines TRBV5-1 with TRBJ2-7; no clear D. The CDR3 runs 17 residues. Trimming removed 0 bases from V and 4 bases from J, with 20 bases in between. Germline CDR1 is SGHRS and CDR2 is YFSETQ. The CDR3 DNA reads TGCGCCAGCAGCTTGGTAGACGGGCCACCGGCCCTATACGAGCAGTACTTC. Translating gives CASSLVDGPPALYEQYF.

In this sample, this clonotype turned up once. The junction departs from germline at one end; a sequencing error may be responsible. This chain uses TRBV5-5 with TRBJ1-2; D is possibly TRBD1 (6 bases). This CDR3 is 15 amino acids long. Germline values: CDR1 SGHKS, CDR2 YYEKEE (reference sequence). The CDR3 DNA follows: TGCGCCAGCAGCCAACCTCTGGGACACCTTGGAGGCTACACCTTC. Amino acid sequence: CASSQPLGHLGGYTF.

This clonotype came up many times. The J gene is TRBJ1-2, the V gene TRBV28, with 9 positions matching TRBD1. The CDR3 loop spans 15 amino acids. CDR1 and CDR2 from the germline V gene are MDHEN and SYDVKM. Germline trimming cut 3 bases from V and 8 bases from J; bases unmatched to any gene: 10. The chain's CDR3 is CASSLRGTGGPGYTF. CDR3 nucleotides: TGTGCCAGCAGTTTGAGGGGCACAGGGGGCCCCGGCTACACCTTC.

This clonotype was counted many times. The chain has TRBV28 and TRBJ1-1; D is unresolved. CDR3 size: 14 residues. With 6 bases removed from V and 5 bases from J, the gap between germline ends came to 16 bases. CDR1 and CDR2 from the germline V gene are MDHEN and SYDVKM. The CDR3 here is CASSPWALGTEAFF. The CDR3 region has the DNA TGTGCCAGCAGCCCATGGGCCTTGGGGACTGAAGCTTTCTTT.

This sequence joins TRBV24-1 and TRBJ2-3; D is undetermined. V was clipped by 5 bases and J by 0 bases, with 5 bases between them. The CDR3 is 13 amino acids. Germline V gene sequence: CDR1 KGHDR, CDR2 SFDVKD. The CDR3 is CATSGQSTDTQYF. The CDR3 nucleotides are TGTGCCACCAGTGGGCAAAGCACAGATACGCAGTATTTT.